The clone carrying this T cell receptor (beta chain) occurred a few times. Researchers prepared the TCRbeta library using unique molecular identifiers, the study reports. One entry per CDR3 protein, called by TCRdb with MiXCR from the PCR reads. The data contain some 590,000 distinct CDR3 sequences, under 12% of them singletons. This sample is part of a study of T-cell reconstitution after alpha-beta-depleted transplantation in children. The sequence came from a human donor who donated a stem cell graft to a child with acute myeloid leukemia. The input for sequencing was PBMCs from the stem cell graft donor, taken from the stem cell graft.

CDR3 protein: CAIRDPTEVGNTIYF. DNA for the CDR3: TGTGCCATCAGAGACCCGACAGAGGTTGGAAACACCATATATTTT. V usage is TRBV10-3 and J usage is TRBJ1-3; maybe TRBD1 (5 bases). This CDR3 comprises 15 residues. Trimming cost V 6 bases and J 3 bases, with 15 bases left between them. Germline CDR1 ENHRY, CDR2 SYGVKD.